This TCR beta chain appears in the sequencing data of a study of read filtering for tumor transcriptome and immune sequencing. V dropped 0 bases and J dropped 8 bases, with 7 bases sitting between them. CDR1 and CDR2 (germline): SQVTM, ANQGSEA. The length of the CDR3 is 12 residues. The library was built from roughly 400 ng RNA with molecular barcoded adaptors for alpha/delta and beta/gamma chains. TCRdb reprocessed the reads via MiXCR and lists one record per CDR3 protein. The sample holds approximately 90,000 distinct CDR3 sequences; more than 9% are singletons and the top ten take more than 12%. Sampling of bone marrow took place during active disease in every patient. This clonotype was counted ten times or more.

This clonotype was sampled from a donor aged 40 or older with multiple myeloma. Sequencing was done on a sample of a population of CD138-negative cells sorted from bone marrow. The chain carries TRBV29-1 and TRBJ2-2; D not certain. CDR3 sequence: CSVEDTGGELFF. DNA for the CDR3: TGCAGCGTTGAAGATACGGGTGGGGAGCTGTTTTTT.